These 13 T cell receptor beta chains were sequenced from one sample in a study of shared clonotypes between healthy human individuals. Assay used: immunoSEQ multiplex PCR; TCRdb lists only in-frame clones, some missing. The table records roughly 760,000 clones, 74% of them present only once. Sequenced: memory CD4+ T cells sorted from blood. The subset was: CD45RA-negative fraction. The receptors shown here come from a woman aged 25-40 years in good health.

V is TRBV27 and J is TRBJ2-3; 8 bases are shared with TRBD2. Germline V gene sequence: CDR1 MNHEY, CDR2 SMNVEV (reference sequence). The CDR3 extends over 17 amino acids. The V and J ends lost 6 bases and 0 bases, in that order; junction bases with no gene match: 11. In nucleotides, the CDR3 is TGTGCCAGCAGCCGTCGACTAGCGAGAGCGAGCACAGATACGCAGTATTTT. Translated, it gives CASSRRLARASTDTQYF.

The chain carries TRBV7-2 and TRBJ2-3; 8 bases are a match to TRBD1. J lost 3 bases, V lost 1 base, and 0 bases had no gene match. The germline gives CDR1 SGHTA, CDR2 FQGNSA. There are 14 residues in the CDR3. The CDR3, as DNA: TGTGCCAGCAGCTTAGGGACAGGGACAGATACGCAGTATTTT. This sequence encodes CASSLGTGTDTQYF. Together with reference TRBV7-2 and TRBJ2-3, the CDR3 gives the full variable domain: GAGVSQSPSNKVTEKGKDVELRCDPISGHTALYWYRQSLGQGLEFLIYFQGNSAPDKSGLPSDRFSAERTGGSVSTLTIQRTQQEDSAVYLCASSLGTGTDTQYFGPGTRLTVL.

Comments on this clone: Other DNA sequences within the sample encode an identical CDR3. V and J are TRBV28 and TRBJ1-5; 7 positions agree with TRBD1. V trimming: 5 bases; J trimming: 7 bases; junction bases outside the gene matches: 2. The CDR3 runs to 12 residues. Germline V gene data show CDR1 as MDHEN and CDR2 as SYDVKM. The CDR3 nucleotides are TGTGCCAGCAGTGGAGGGGGCCAGCCCCAGCATTTT. Translated: CASSGGGQPQHF.

V and J are TRBV6-8 and TRBJ2-2; no definite D call. The CDR3 has 12 amino acids. V shed 4 bases and J shed 4 bases, with 4 bases lying between them. Looked up from germline, CDR1 is MNHGY and CDR2 is SAAAGT. CDR3 coding DNA: TGTGCCAGCAGTTTTCCCACCGGGGAGCTGTTTTTT. This encodes CASSFPTGELFF.

This clone was recorded a few times. The rearrangement uses TRBV30 and TRBJ2-6, with TRBD1 identical over 7 bases. The V gene's germline CDR1 is GTSNPN and CDR2 SVGIG (reference sequence). The CDR3 has 14 amino acids. In DNA form, the CDR3 reads TGTGCATGGGACAGCTCCGCTGGGGCCAACGTCCTGACTTTC. It translates to CAWDSSAGANVLTF.

V usage is TRBV6-1 and J usage is TRBJ2-1, with 8 bases fitting TRBD2. This CDR3 is 15 amino acids long. V shed 3 bases and J 10 bases; nucleotides not matched to a gene: 11. Per the germline V gene, CDR1 is MNHNS and CDR2 is SASEGT. Here the CDR3 reads CASSDGTSDIGEQFF. The CDR3, as DNA: TGTGCCAGCAGTGACGGGACTAGTGATATCGGGGAGCAGTTCTTC.

The chain joins TRBV27 to TRBJ2-1, with D maybe TRBD1 (5 bases). V dropped 6 bases and J dropped 5 bases, with 8 bases sitting between them. CDR1 is MNHEY and CDR2 is SMNVEV in the germline V gene (reference sequence). This CDR3 spans 12 amino acids. The CDR3 protein is CASRLRDNEQFF. The CDR3 DNA reads TGTGCCAGCAGGCTCAGGGACAATGAGCAGTTCTTC.

This chain joins TRBV11-3 and TRBJ2-5; D unresolved. The V gene's germline CDR1 is SGHNT and CDR2 YENEEA. The CDR3 length is 15 residues. The V gene lost 4 bases and the J gene lost 4 bases, with 16 bases spanning the gap. The CDR3, as DNA: TGTGCCAGCAGCTCCTCTATTGATGGTCGAGAGACCCAGTACTTC. It specifies CASSSSIDGRETQYF.

The chain recombines TRBV5-4 with TRBJ2-7; D perhaps matches TRBD1 (6 bases). There are 15 residues in the CDR3. The V gene lost 3 bases and the J gene lost 3 bases, with 16 bases spanning the gap. CDR1 and CDR2 from the germline V gene are SGHNT and YYREEE (reference sequence). The CDR3 DNA sequence: TGTGCCAGCAGCTCCCTTGACAGGAACCGCTACGAGCAGTACTTC. Residues: CASSSLDRNRYEQYF.

V usage is TRBV28 and J usage is TRBJ1-2; unclear D gene. The CDR3 covers 13 residues. The germline CDR1 and CDR2 sequences are MDHEN and SYDVKM. Between the trimmed V and J ends, which lost 6 bases and 7 bases, there was a span of 15 bases. CDR3 DNA sequence: TGTGCCAGCAGCCGCTCCGCGCGGTCTGGCTACACCTTC. Protein sequence: CASSRSARSGYTF.

The rearrangement joins TRBV7-7 to TRBJ2-3; 7 positions match TRBD2. The ends lost 1 base at V and 0 bases at J; junction bases unmatched: 4. CDR3 size: 16 residues. In germline, CDR1 is SSHAT, CDR2 FNYEAQ (reference sequence). CDR3 region: CASSLGLATSTDTQYF. The DNA for the CDR3 is TGTGCCAGCAGCTTAGGACTAGCTACTAGCACAGATACGCAGTATTTT.

CDR3 region: CASSSGLAGSNEQFF. CDR3 sequence (DNA): TGTGCCAGCAGCTCGGGACTAGCGGGGTCGAATGAGCAGTTCTTC. V is TRBV7-2 and J is TRBJ2-1; 13 bases map to TRBD2. In germline, CDR1 is SGHTA, CDR2 FQGNSA. This CDR3 is built from 15 residues. The junction had 4 bases not matched to a gene; V was cut back by 4 bases and J by 7 bases.

The CDR3 DNA is TGCGCCAGCAGCTTGGACCCCCGGGCGGGAGGTAGGTCCTACGAGCAGTACTTC. Translation gives CASSLDPRAGGRSYEQYF. The chain uses TRBV5-1 and TRBJ2-7; TRBD2 matches 8 bases. Germline lookup yields CDR1 SGHRS and CDR2 YFSETQ. The CDR3 contains 18 residues. The junction had 12 bases not matched to a gene; V was cut back by 0 bases and J by 1 base. The whole variable domain, filled in from reference TRBV5-1 and TRBJ2-7, reads KAGVTQTPRYLIKTRGQQVTLSCSPISGHRSVSWYQQTPGQGLQFLFEYFSETQRNKGNFPGRFSGRQFSNSRSEMNVSTLELGDSALYLCASSLDPRAGGRSYEQYFGPGTRLTVT.